Below, one T cell receptor beta chain is given with its context. Its matching antigen is unknown. TCRdb reprocessed the reads via MiXCR and lists one record per CDR3 protein. This table holds approximately 770,000 distinct CDR3 sequences, 25% to 35% found once. The data derive from a study of T cell repertoires in cytomegalovirus infection. In the study overall: Public signatures in TCR beta pointed to CMV infection and matching HLA type.

Study-wide points: Public TCR beta family frequency separated CMV-and-HLA carriers, including in an independent cohort. It was HLA-C-restricted CMV-specific TCR beta clonotypes that dominated the response ex vivo.

This CDR3 region has 15 residues. The germline gives CDR1 SGHVT, CDR2 SQSDAQ. With 1 base clipped from V and 4 bases from J, the junction kept 5 bases outside the gene matches. The sequenced sample was cultured CD8+ T cells from PBMCs, obtained from culture after CMV antigen stimulation. The receptor comes from a human donor in good health (CMV status not recorded). Some clones in this sample may be carry-over from other donors' samples. The rearrangement uses TRBV7-4 and TRBJ2-3; 7 bases agree with TRBD2. The CDR3 DNA reads TGTGCCAGCAGCTTAGGCCGCGGGGGTGCAGATACGCAGTATTTT. It specifies CASSLGRGGADTQYF.